The rows below give T cell receptor beta chains drawn from one sample of a study of blood T cell repertoires in COVID-19. Assay used: immunoSEQ multiplex PCR; TCRdb lists only in-frame clones, some missing. The sample includes some 250,000 clones, around 87% of them seen just once. Sample: peripheral blood. Every receptor here comes from a woman aged 70-85 years with active or convalescent COVID-19. The CDR3 runs from the conserved cysteine through the conserved F or W.

CDR3 length	J gene	V gene	CDR3 protein
15	TRBJ1-4	TRBV6-1	CASSEGGGQGRKLFF
13	TRBJ2-2	TRBV2	CATGRANTGELFF
16	TRBJ2-3	TRBV5-4	CASSLPGTSGGRSQYF
15	TRBJ2-1	TRBV4-1	CASSQEGTGRNEQFF
13	TRBJ1-2	TRBV5-1	CASSEGQIYGYTF
15	TRBJ2-1	TRBV18	CASSPREGANNEQFF
15	TRBJ2-3	TRBV7-3	CASSLQGAGTDTQYF
14	TRBJ2-2	TRBV7-2	CASSLDYNTGELFF
14	TRBJ1-2	TRBV5-1	CASSLEQVGDGYTF
16	TRBJ2-3	TRBV19	CASSISSGGPGDTQYF
13	TRBJ1-1	TRBV10-1	CASSDSLNTEAFF
14	TRBJ1-3	TRBV27	CASSWTGAGNTIYF
16	TRBJ1-6	TRBV27	CASSPRRSSYNSPLHF
12	TRBJ1-1	TRBV24-1	CATSDLAREAFF
16	TRBJ2-7	TRBV3-1/TRBV3-2	CASSQASSGGAFEQYF
13	TRBJ2-3	TRBV19	CASTRDGPDTQYF
13	TRBJ1-2	TRBV9	CASSRQANYGYTF
15	TRBJ1-2	TRBV7-8	CASSSGTGSLQGYTF
14	TRBJ2-5	TRBV29-1	CSVGTGGRLETQYF
14	TRBJ1-5	TRBV18	CASSPGTGGQPQHF
15	TRBJ2-7	TRBV6-5	CASSRRGYSSYEQYF
13	TRBJ2-5	TRBV18	CASSPQRRETQYF
14	TRBJ2-7	TRBV11-2	CASSPQYQGSEQYF
18	TRBJ2-2	TRBV3-1/TRBV3-2	CASSQVVGGAIVTGELFF
13	TRBJ2-7	TRBV27	CATKGQGMDEQYF
16	TRBJ1-1	TRBV10-3	CAISESLGQLNTEAFF
14	TRBJ1-2	TRBV4-1	CASSQDGTSYGYTF
15	TRBJ2-2	TRBV6-5	CASSWDSENTGELFF
12	TRBJ1-2	TRBV29-1	CSVGDNNYGYTF
13	TRBJ2-3	TRBV6-5	CASSRWTGDTQYF
19	TRBJ2-1	TRBV19	CASSPNPPGLAGGGNEQFF
14	TRBJ1-2	TRBV7-2	CASSSGGGAVGYTF
13	TRBJ1-2	TRBV4-3	CASSQAGYGGYTF
12	TRBJ2-7	TRBV2	CASSRTDYEQYF
14	TRBJ2-1	TRBV9	CASSGDLGGDEQFF
13	TRBJ1-5	TRBV12-3/TRBV12-4	CASSSTGSQPQHF
14	TRBJ1-5	TRBV19	CASSSDREYQPQHF